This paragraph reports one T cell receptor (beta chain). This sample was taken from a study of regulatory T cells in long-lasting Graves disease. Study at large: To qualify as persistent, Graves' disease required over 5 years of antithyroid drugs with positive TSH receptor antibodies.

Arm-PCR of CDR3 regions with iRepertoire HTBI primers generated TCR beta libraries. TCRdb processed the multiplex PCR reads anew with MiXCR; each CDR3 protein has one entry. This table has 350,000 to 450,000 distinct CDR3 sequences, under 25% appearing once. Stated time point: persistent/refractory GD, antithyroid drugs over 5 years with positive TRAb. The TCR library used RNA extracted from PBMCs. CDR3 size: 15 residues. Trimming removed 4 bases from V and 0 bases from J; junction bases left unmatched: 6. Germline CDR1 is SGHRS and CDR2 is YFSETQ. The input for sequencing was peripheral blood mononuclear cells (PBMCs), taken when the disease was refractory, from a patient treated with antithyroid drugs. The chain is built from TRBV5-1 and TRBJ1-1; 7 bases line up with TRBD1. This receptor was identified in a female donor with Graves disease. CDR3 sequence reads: CASSAGTALNTEAFF. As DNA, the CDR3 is TGCGCCAGCAGCGCCGGGACAGCCTTGAACACTGAAGCTTTCTTT.